This T cell receptor beta chain was observed in a study of blood T cell repertoires in COVID-19. Source study methods: Amplification from reference gene primers served as the basis for estimated nucleated cell counts. The repertoire was sequenced with immunoSEQ multiplex PCR; TCRdb's copy has only in-frame clones and lacks some. Clonal size and the V and J genes are those of that table, whereas D and trimming came from the DNA. The table includes approximately 200,000 clones, 70% to 90% detected once. The sample taken for sequencing was peripheral blood. The sequence derives from a woman in her 30s with acute or convalescent COVID-19.

The CDR3 region has the DNA TGTGCCAGCAGTTACTTGGGGGGGTACGGAGCTTTCTTT. The encoded protein is CASSYLGGYGAFF. This rearrangement joins TRBV6-5 to TRBJ1-1, with D possibly being TRBD1 (5 bases). Trimming pared 1 base from V and 10 bases from J, leaving 13 bases between. From germline, CDR1 is MNHEY and CDR2 SVGAGI. This CDR3 is built from 13 residues.